Sequencing of this T cell receptor beta chain was carried out in a study of OX40 agonist ivuxolimab in advanced cancers. Patients with autoimmune history or systemic immunosuppression were excluded. Produced via immunoSEQ multiplex PCR; TCRdb's table is partial and in-frame only. The sample records about 47,000 clones, 81% being singletons. V gave up 4 bases and J gave up 5 bases; unmatched junction bases: 6. The CDR3 spans 15 residues. Germline V gene data show CDR1 as LGHNA and CDR2 as YSLEER. The input for sequencing was CD4+ or CD8+ T cells sorted from blood, taken in a trial of the OX40 agonist ivuxolimab. This TCR derives from an adult with an advanced solid tumor such as melanoma, head and neck, liver or kidney cancer. The chain is built from TRBV4-3 and TRBJ2-2; 8 bases agree with TRBD2. Written as DNA, the CDR3 is TGCGCCAGCAGCCCCGGGGTAGCGGGGACCGGGGAGCTGTTTTTT. Amino acids: CASSPGVAGTGELFF.